This T cell receptor beta chain was observed in a study of identical twins. CDR1 is MNHEY, CDR2 SVGAGI, per germline. Trimming removed 4 bases at V and 0 bases at J, with 14 bases between. The CDR3 is 16 amino acids. The study, taken as a whole, reports: A cross-sectional statistical analysis, not follow-up of the same donors, supported the conclusions.

As to this clonotype: As yet, its antigen is unknown.

TCRdb recomputed calls from the 5' RACE reads with MiXCR, one row per CDR3 protein. The top ten hold 1.5% to 2% of the sample, which has nearly 900,000 distinct CDR3 sequences, approximately 13% seen once. These records were also assigned to another study, of yellow fever vaccine responses in identical twins.

The rearrangement links TRBV6-5 to TRBJ2-3; D perhaps matches TRBD2 (5 bases). The sample taken for sequencing was PBMCs. This clonotype originated in a woman between 18 and 29 years old in good health. CDR3 sequence reads: CASSSPSRTSTDTQYF. The CDR3 DNA reads TGTGCCAGCAGTTCCCCTAGTAGGACTAGCACAGATACGCAGTATTTT.